Presented here are 22 T cell receptor beta chains from one specimen sequenced in a study of blood T cell repertoires in COVID-19. Clones were sequenced by immunoSEQ multiplex PCR, and TCRdb holds only the in-frame ones, with some missing. This table has over 150,000 clones, 85% to 90% appearing once. The specimen sequenced was peripheral blood. These receptors originate from a man in his forties with active or convalescent COVID-19.

The chain has TRBV12-3 or TRBV12-4 and TRBJ2-7; possibly TRBD2 for D (6 bases). The CDR3 loop spans 13 amino acids. The V gene lost 7 bases and the J gene lost 6 bases, with 16 bases spanning the gap. The CDR3 loop reads CASTHGGGSEQYF. The CDR3 region has the DNA TGTGCCAGCACCCATGGGGGAGGAAGCGAGCAGTACTTC.

The rearrangement joins TRBV13 to TRBJ2-7, with D perhaps TRBD1 (6 bases). This CDR3 is 16 amino acids long. V dropped 1 base and J dropped 1 base, with 14 bases sitting between them. Looked up from germline, CDR1 is PRHDT and CDR2 is FYEKMQ (reference sequence). The CDR3 coding sequence is TGTGCCAGCAGCTTAGCCGGGCACAGGGTTTCCTACGAGCAGTACTTC. This translates into CASSLAGHRVSYEQYF.

The chain combines TRBV4-3 with TRBJ2-2, with 8 bases identical to TRBD2. The germline CDR1 and CDR2 sequences are LGHNA and YSLEER. With 8 bases clipped from V and 1 base from J, the junction kept 9 bases outside the gene matches. The CDR3 has 16 residues. The CDR3 is CASGVGGAKNTGELFF. The DNA of the CDR3 is TGCGCCAGCGGCGTCGGGGGGGCCAAGAACACCGGGGAGCTGTTTTTT.

This chain links TRBV7-9 with TRBJ2-3; TRBD1 matches at 9 bases. Germline CDR1 is SEHNR and CDR2 is FQNEAQ (reference sequence). The CDR3 is 15 residues long. V gave up 6 bases and J gave up 5 bases; unmatched junction bases: 9. This chain's CDR3 is CASRTTDRGLDTQYF. The DNA of the CDR3 is TGTGCCAGCAGGACAACGGACAGGGGTTTAGATACGCAGTATTTT.

CDR3 nucleotides: TGTGCCAGCGAGGGCCTTATAAATCCTAGCACAGATACGCAGTATTTT. This codes for CASEGLINPSTDTQYF. This chain uses TRBV19 with TRBJ2-3, with D tentatively TRBD2 (5 bases). V was trimmed by 9 bases and J by 0 bases, leaving 19 bases between them. Per the germline V gene, CDR1 is LNHDA and CDR2 is SQIVND (reference sequence). The CDR3 loop spans 16 amino acids.

This clone was counted once. The J gene is TRBJ2-1, the V gene TRBV5-1; TRBD2 agrees at 15 bases. V dropped 4 bases and J dropped 6; count of bases not matched to a gene: 5. Germline CDR1 and CDR2: SGHRS and YFSETQ. This CDR3 contains 16 residues. The CDR3 nucleotides read TGCGCCAGCAGCCGGACTAGCGGGGGGGCCTTCAATGAGCAGTTCTTC. As protein: CASSRTSGGAFNEQFF.

This clone was observed a single time. This rearrangement joins TRBV10-2 to TRBJ2-3; unclear D gene. Per germline, CDR1 WSHSY and CDR2 SAAADI. V was trimmed by 0 bases and J by 1 base, leaving 8 bases between them. CDR3 size: 15 residues. Here the CDR3 reads CASSESPTRTDTQYF. The CDR3 nucleotides are TGCGCCAGCAGTGAGTCCCCGACTCGCACAGATACGCAGTATTTT.

The V gene is TRBV11-3, the J gene TRBJ2-5; D might be TRBD1 (5 bases). This CDR3 region has 14 residues. Germline CDR1 and CDR2: SGHNT and YENEEA. Trimming shortened V by 8 bases and J by 1 base, and 14 bases separated the two germline ends. CDR3 coding DNA: TGTGCCAGCTCTCCAAGGGGCGGCCAAGAGACCCAGTACTTC. It encodes CASSPRGGQETQYF.

V usage is TRBV13 and J usage is TRBJ2-2, with 12 nucleotides matching TRBD2. The junction had 12 bases not matched to a gene; V was cut back by 5 bases and J by 5 bases. There are 18 residues in the CDR3. Per the germline V gene, CDR1 is PRHDT and CDR2 is FYEKMQ (reference sequence). The CDR3 nucleotides read TGTGCCAGCAGCCTCCTAGCGGGGGGGCCGGGGTGGACCGGGGAGCTGTTTTTT. This translates into CASSLLAGGPGWTGELFF. Together with reference TRBV13 and TRBJ2-2, the CDR3 gives the full variable domain: AAGVIQSPRHLIKEKRETATLKCYPIPRHDTVYWYQQGPGQDPQFLISFYEKMQSDKGSIPDRFSAQQFSDYHSELNMSSLELGDSALYFCASSLLAGGPGWTGELFFGEGSRLTVL.

The rearrangement joins TRBV3-1 (or the pseudogene TRBV3-2) to TRBJ1-5; no reliable D call. The ends were cut back, 1 base at V and 0 bases at J, with 7 bases in the middle. Germline V gene data show CDR1 as LGHDT and CDR2 as YNNKEL (reference sequence). CDR3 length: 15 residues. In nucleotides, the CDR3 is TGTGCCAGCAGCCAAGCCAGTTATAGCAATCAGCCCCAGCATTTT. Amino acids: CASSQASYSNQPQHF.

The gene calls are TRBV28 and TRBJ2-3, with TRBD2 matching 9 bases. V was clipped by 6 bases and J by 6 bases; unmatched bases: 13. The V gene's germline CDR1 is MDHEN and CDR2 SYDVKM. The CDR3 totals 16 residues. The CDR3 loop is CASSPIKRGVSDTQYF. CDR3 in DNA: TGTGCCAGCAGCCCTATTAAGCGGGGGGTTTCCGATACGCAGTATTTT.

The chain couples TRBV10-3 to TRBJ2-7; 7 bases are shared with TRBD1. CDR3 size: 13 residues. CDR1 and CDR2 (germline): ENHRY, SYGVKD. Losses at the gene ends were 9 bases for V and 2 bases for J; bases not matched to a gene: 7. In DNA, the CDR3 is TGTGCCATAGCCGGGACAGATGCCTACGAGCAGTACTTC. This codes for CAIAGTDAYEQYF.

The chain uses TRBV5-4 and TRBJ1-6; 8 bases align to TRBD1. Germline CDR1 reads SGHNT; CDR2 reads YYREEE (reference sequence). The CDR3 extends over 15 amino acids. Unmatched junction bases numbered 9, after V lost 6 bases and J lost 7 bases. The CDR3 sequence: CASTFDRGQNSPLHF. As DNA, the CDR3 is TGTGCCAGCACTTTCGACAGGGGCCAGAATTCACCCCTCCACTTT.

The chain recombines TRBV11-3 with TRBJ2-1; 8 positions agree with TRBD1. The CDR3 has 16 amino acids. J was trimmed by 9 bases and V by 5 bases; bases with no gene match: 15. The germline CDR1 and CDR2 sequences are SGHNT and YENEEA. The CDR3 bases are TGTGCCAGCAGCGCACAGGGGGGATTAGATAATAGTGAGCAGTTCTTC. Its protein is CASSAQGGLDNSEQFF.

The DNA of the CDR3 is TGTGCCAGCAGCCCCCGCGAGTTCTCTTTGGGACTGAACTATGGCTACACCTTC. Translation gives CASSPREFSLGLNYGYTF. The gene calls are TRBV9 and TRBJ1-2; D is perhaps TRBD1 (5 bases). The germline V gene encodes CDR1 SGDLS and CDR2 YYNGEE. The CDR3 is made up of 18 amino acids. Deletions cut 4 bases from V and 2 bases from J, with 24 bases between.

This clone appeared once. This chain connects TRBV10-3 to TRBJ1-4, with 7 bases aligning to TRBD1. Unmatched junction bases numbered 4, after V lost 6 bases and J lost 0 bases. Germline values: CDR1 ENHRY, CDR2 SYGVKD. This CDR3 contains 15 residues. The CDR3 DNA is TGTGCCATCAGCCCCGGGACAGCAACTAATGAAAAACTGTTTTTT. Its translation is CAISPGTATNEKLFF.

The chain combines TRBV3-1 (or the pseudogene TRBV3-2) with TRBJ2-5, with D tentatively TRBD2 (7 bases). The germline CDR1 and CDR2 sequences are LGHDT and YNNKEL (reference sequence). V shed 0 bases and J shed 4 bases, with 9 bases lying between them. This CDR3 has 14 amino acids. The chain's CDR3 is CASSQEAGAETQYF. The DNA of the CDR3 is TGTGCCAGCAGCCAAGAGGCGGGGGCAGAGACCCAGTACTTC.

Of note for this clone: The sample carries other DNA sequences with the same CDR3. CDR3 bases: TGTGCCAGCTCACCTTCAGGGGGCTATGGCTACACCTTC. Translated: CASSPSGGYGYTF. The V call is TRBV18, the J call TRBJ1-2, with 7 bases matching TRBD1. The germline V gene encodes CDR1 KGHSH and CDR2 LQKENI. This CDR3 is built from 13 residues. Germline trimming cut 3 bases from V and 4 bases from J; bases unmatched to any gene: 2.

V is TRBV4-1 and J is TRBJ2-2, with 8 bases that match TRBD2. J was trimmed by 4 bases and V by 4 bases; bases with no gene match: 11. The CDR3 length is 17 residues. The V gene's germline CDR1 is MGHRA and CDR2 YSYEKL. CDR3: CASSPVGLAGSTGELFF. The CDR3 DNA reads TGCGCCAGCAGCCCCGTGGGGTTAGCGGGGTCCACCGGGGAGCTGTTTTTT.

This rearrangement joins TRBV7-9 to TRBJ2-5; 9 nucleotides align to TRBD2. Germline values: CDR1 SEHNR, CDR2 FQNEAQ (reference sequence). Trimming at V came to 1 base and at J to 2 bases, leaving 2 bases not matched to a gene. The CDR3 contains 15 residues. In DNA form, the CDR3 reads TGTGCCAGCAGCTTAGGCGGGGGGGCACAAGAGACCCAGTACTTC. Translating gives CASSLGGGAQETQYF.

V usage is TRBV3-1 (or the pseudogene TRBV3-2) and J usage is TRBJ1-6; no clear D gene. The CDR3 extends over 15 amino acids. The V gene lost 1 base and the J gene lost 10 bases, with 14 bases spanning the gap. CDR1 is LGHDT, CDR2 YNNKEL, per germline (reference sequence). The chain's CDR3 is CASSQAAGSRSPLHF. The CDR3 DNA reads TGTGCCAGCAGCCAAGCTGCGGGTTCTAGGTCACCCCTCCACTTT.

The rearrangement links TRBV27 to TRBJ1-4, with D unresolved. The length of the CDR3 is 16 residues. Germline loops: CDR1 MNHEY, CDR2 SMNVEV (reference sequence). Trimming removed 6 bases at V and 9 bases at J, with 23 bases between. The CDR3 loop reads CASSYYSVAPAQKLFF. For the CDR3, the DNA is TGTGCCAGCAGCTACTATAGCGTGGCCCCGGCACAAAAACTGTTTTTT.